Following are 24 T cell receptor beta chains from one sample sequenced in a study of response to subunit inactivated influenza vaccine. In TCRdb, the RT-PCR reads were re-called with MiXCR into one record per CDR3 protein. The sample carries roughly 700,000 distinct CDR3 sequences, 11% to 15% recorded once. The material was PBMCs from blood, obtained 14 to 15 days before vaccination. All receptors derive from a man aged 45-65 years who received an inactivated influenza vaccine.

The genes are TRBV2 and TRBJ1-4, with TRBD1 matching over 7 bases. Germline values: CDR1 SNHLY, CDR2 FYNNEI. This CDR3 spans 15 amino acids. V was clipped by 6 bases and J by 5 bases; unmatched bases: 9. In nucleotides, the CDR3 is TGTGCCAGCAGAGGACAGGACGTGGGGAATGAAAAACTGTTTTTT. This translates into CASRGQDVGNEKLFF.

V is TRBV20-1 and J is TRBJ2-3; 10 nucleotides agree with TRBD2. The CDR3 loop spans 14 amino acids. V lost 5 bases and J lost 4; bases outside the gene matches: 6. Germline V lookup: CDR1 DFQATT, CDR2 SNEGSKA (reference sequence). CDR3 nucleotide sequence: TGCAGTGCTGGCATAGCGGGAGGTCCAGATACGCAGTATTTT. As protein: CSAGIAGGPDTQYF.

The table lists this clonotype with many counts. The rearrangement links TRBV11-2 to TRBJ2-5, with D perhaps assigned TRBD1 or TRBD2 (5 bases each). The CDR3 is 16 residues long. V was pared by 4 bases and J by 5 bases, with 20 bases between. CDR1 and CDR2 (germline): SGHAT, FQNNGV. CDR3 sequence (DNA): TGTGCCAGCAGCTCCCATCAGACCGGGGCGGAGGAGACCCAGTACTTC. Protein: CASSSHQTGAEETQYF.

This clonotype was seen only a few times. The chain combines TRBV5-1 with TRBJ1-1; D remains ambiguous. The V and J ends lost 4 bases and 8 bases respectively, with 18 bases between them. Germline V CDR1 and CDR2: SGHRS, YFSETQ. The CDR3 sequence is 14 residues long. In DNA form, the CDR3 reads TGCGCCAGCAGCATTGGGAAGACCCCGGTAGAAGCTTTCTTT. Its translation: CASSIGKTPVEAFF. Full variable domain (missing parts from reference TRBV5-1 and TRBJ1-1): KAGVTQTPRYLIKTRGQQVTLSCSPISGHRSVSWYQQTPGQGLQFLFEYFSETQRNKGNFPGRFSGRQFSNSRSEMNVSTLELGDSALYLCASSIGKTPVEAFFGQGTRLTVV.

A few counts support this clonotype. At one end the junction does not follow the germline gene, possibly because of a read error. This chain uses TRBV10-3 with TRBJ2-3; perhaps TRBD1 as D (6 bases). There are 13 residues in the CDR3. CDR1 is ENHRY, CDR2 SYGVKD, per germline. CDR3: CAIKGERTDTQYF. The CDR3 DNA sequence: TGTGCAATCAAGGGGGAGCGCACAGATACGCAGTATTTT.

This clonotype was observed at least ten times. The rearrangement joins TRBV7-8 to TRBJ2-1; 7 bases match TRBD1. V shed 5 bases and J 0 bases; nucleotides not matched to a gene: 10. Germline values: CDR1 SGHVS, CDR2 FQNEAQ. The CDR3 is made up of 17 amino acids. The CDR3 nucleotides read TGTGCCAGCAGCACGACCACAGGGGTTAGCTCCTACAATGAGCAGTTCTTC. The encoded protein is CASSTTTGVSSYNEQFF.

This chain joins TRBV12-3 or TRBV12-4 and TRBJ2-1; D ambiguous. The V end lost 4 bases, the J end lost 0 bases, and 7 bases lay between the germline ends. The CDR3 covers 14 residues. The CDR3 loop is CASSSTSSYNEQFF. The CDR3, as DNA: TGTGCCAGCAGTTCTACGAGCTCCTACAATGAGCAGTTCTTC.

This clonotype was counted only a few times. The chain links TRBV28 to TRBJ2-1; D is possibly TRBD1 (6 bases). The CDR3 is 12 residues long. The V gene lost 7 bases and the J gene lost 8 bases, with 12 bases spanning the gap. Germline loops: CDR1 MDHEN, CDR2 SYDVKM. CDR3 loop: CASTWQGYEQFF. CDR3 bases: TGTGCCAGCACCTGGCAGGGGTATGAGCAGTTCTTC.

V is TRBV19 and J is TRBJ1-2; no clear D. CDR1 is LNHDA and CDR2 is SQIVND in the germline V gene (reference sequence). With 7 bases removed from V and 6 bases from J, the gap between germline ends came to 12 bases. This CDR3 has 12 amino acids. The CDR3 DNA sequence: TGTGCCAGTACCAAAATGCGAGATGGCTACACCTTC. Its translation: CASTKMRDGYTF.

This clonotype was detected only a few times. V usage is TRBV5-1 and J usage is TRBJ2-2; D gene unclear. Trimming pared 0 bases from V and 4 bases from J, leaving 7 bases between. The CDR3 runs 14 residues. CDR1 and CDR2 (germline): SGHRS, YFSETQ. CDR3 sequence (DNA): TGCGCCAGCAGCTTGGAGATTCTCACCGGGGAGCTGTTTTTT. Amino acids: CASSLEILTGELFF. Full variable domain (outside the CDR3, taken from reference TRBV5-1 and TRBJ2-2): KAGVTQTPRYLIKTRGQQVTLSCSPISGHRSVSWYQQTPGQGLQFLFEYFSETQRNKGNFPGRFSGRQFSNSRSEMNVSTLELGDSALYLCASSLEILTGELFFGEGSRLTVL.

This clonotype has a handful of counts. This chain joins TRBV7-2 and TRBJ1-2, with a possible D match to TRBD1 (6 bases). V lost 5 bases and J lost 6, with 16 bases in between. This CDR3 contains 14 residues. Per germline, CDR1 SGHTA and CDR2 FQGNSA. The CDR3 is CASSPGGGPHGYTF. As DNA, the CDR3 is TGTGCCAGCAGCCCTGGGGGGGGGCCGCATGGCTACACCTTC.

The chain is built from TRBV7-2 and TRBJ1-1; no clear D gene. The CDR3 has 14 amino acids. Germline loops: CDR1 SGHTA, CDR2 FQGNSA. Trimming removed 2 bases from V and 1 base from J, with 8 bases in between. For the CDR3, the DNA is TGTGCCAGCAGCTTAAATTACAGGAACACTGAAGCTTTCTTT. Amino acid sequence: CASSLNYRNTEAFF.

This clonotype was recorded a few times. This chain joins TRBV10-3 and TRBJ2-5; the D is unclear. V gave up 4 bases and J gave up 4 bases, with 10 bases separating them. The CDR3 extends over 13 amino acids. Germline V gene data show CDR1 as ENHRY and CDR2 as SYGVKD. The CDR3 DNA reads TGTGCCATCAGTGGGCTAGTTCCAGAGACCCAGTACTTC. The encoded protein is CAISGLVPETQYF.

The CDR3 DNA follows: TGTGCCAGCAGCCTTGGGCTAGCGGGGGCTGGGGATACGCAGTATTTT. This encodes CASSLGLAGAGDTQYF. This sequence joins TRBV9 and TRBJ2-3, with 10 bases matching TRBD2. V gave up 4 bases and J gave up 6 bases; unmatched junction bases: 11. The CDR3 extends over 16 amino acids. Germline CDR1 is SGDLS and CDR2 is YYNGEE.

The chain links TRBV7-2 to TRBJ2-7, with D tentatively TRBD2 (5 bases). Germline values: CDR1 SGHTA, CDR2 FQGNSA. Between the trimmed V and J ends, which lost 1 base and 2 bases, there was a span of 12 bases. CDR3 size: 15 residues. CDR3 protein: CASSLDWLGTYEQYF. In DNA form, the CDR3 reads TGTGCCAGCAGCTTAGACTGGCTCGGGACCTACGAGCAGTACTTC. The variable domain in full, completed from reference TRBV7-2 and TRBJ2-7, reads GAGVSQSPSNKVTEKGKDVELRCDPISGHTALYWYRQSLGQGLEFLIYFQGNSAPDKSGLPSDRFSAERTGGSVSTLTIQRTQQEDSAVYLCASSLDWLGTYEQYFGPGTRLTVT.

V gene TRBV12-3 or TRBV12-4 combines with J gene TRBJ2-3; 9 bases map to TRBD2. V lost 5 bases to trimming and J lost 1 base; unmatched junction nucleotides: 4. The CDR3 consists of 15 residues. CDR3 sequence: CASSAGGGGTDTQYF. In nucleotides, the CDR3 is TGTGCCAGCAGTGCTGGCGGGGGGGGCACAGATACGCAGTATTTT.

The rearrangement links TRBV7-2 to TRBJ2-2; no firm D call. The CDR3 totals 16 residues. V lost 5 bases and J 0 bases, leaving 13 bases between the germline ends. Per germline, CDR1 SGHTA and CDR2 FQGNSA. The chain's CDR3 is CASSTVLSANTGELFF. The CDR3 DNA reads TGTGCCAGCAGCACAGTCCTCTCCGCGAACACCGGGGAGCTGTTTTTT.

V gene TRBV11-2 combines with J gene TRBJ2-5, with 8 bases that match TRBD2. This CDR3 has 19 residues. CDR1 is SGHAT, CDR2 FQNNGV, per germline. Losses at the gene ends were 7 bases for V and 4 bases for J; bases not matched to a gene: 23. The CDR3 DNA follows: TGTGCCAGCAAGGCGGGGGGCCCGATGGCGCGATGGGGGGGAGAGACCCAGTACTTC. Translated, it gives CASKAGGPMARWGGETQYF.

The J gene is TRBJ2-2, the V gene TRBV7-2; 9 bases agree with TRBD1. Germline trimming cut 4 bases from V and 3 bases from J; bases unmatched to any gene: 6. The CDR3 totals 16 residues. Looked up from germline, CDR1 is SGHTA and CDR2 is FQGNSA. This CDR3 reads CASSWGQGHYTGELFF. CDR3 bases: TGTGCCAGCAGCTGGGGACAGGGACATTACACCGGGGAGCTGTTTTTT.

This clonotype came up a few times. The V gene is TRBV5-6, the J gene TRBJ1-1, with D unclear. CDR3 length equals 18 residues. Germline assignment: CDR1 SGHDT and CDR2 YYEEEE. V lost 0 bases and J lost 1, with 19 bases in between. The CDR3, as DNA: TGTGCCAGCAGCTTGGCCCGGAACTTCCCACTTGGGAACACTGAAGCTTTCTTT. Translating gives CASSLARNFPLGNTEAFF.

The V call is TRBV7-2, the J call TRBJ2-7; 10 nucleotides align to TRBD2. This CDR3 comprises 15 residues. The V gene end was trimmed by 4 bases and the J gene end by 2 bases; junction bases not matched to a gene: 5. Per germline, CDR1 SGHTA and CDR2 FQGNSA. The CDR3 DNA is TGTGCCAGCAGCTACTTAGCGGGGGGAGCCTACGAGCAGTACTTC. It codes for CASSYLAGGAYEQYF.

This clonotype came up a few times. The V gene is TRBV6-1, the J gene TRBJ2-5, with D hard to call. The CDR3 extends over 14 amino acids. V gave up 8 bases and J gave up 5 bases, with 18 bases separating them. Germline V lookup: CDR1 MNHNS, CDR2 SASEGT. In DNA form, the CDR3 reads TGTGCCAGCGGGTATGGGCTAGGTGGGGAGACCCAGTACTTC. It encodes CASGYGLGGETQYF.

This clonotype has only a few counts. The chain joins TRBV18 to TRBJ2-2; a possible D gene is TRBD2 (5 bases). With 5 bases removed from V and 5 bases from J, the gap between germline ends came to 18 bases. Per the germline V gene, CDR1 is KGHSH and CDR2 is LQKENI. The CDR3 is made up of 16 amino acids. The chain's CDR3 is CASSLETRGKTGELFF. The CDR3 DNA follows: TGTGCCAGCTCATTGGAAACACGGGGAAAAACCGGGGAGCTGTTTTTT.

In this sample, this clonotype turned up many times. The chain uses TRBV24-1 and TRBJ1-1; the D gene is possibly TRBD1 (6 bases). Germline V gene data show CDR1 as KGHDR and CDR2 as SFDVKD. This CDR3 has 13 residues. V lost 7 bases to trimming and J lost 5 bases, with 13 bases between them. The CDR3: CATRAGEGTEAFF. CDR3 DNA: TGTGCCACCAGGGCAGGGGAGGGAACTGAAGCTTTCTTT.